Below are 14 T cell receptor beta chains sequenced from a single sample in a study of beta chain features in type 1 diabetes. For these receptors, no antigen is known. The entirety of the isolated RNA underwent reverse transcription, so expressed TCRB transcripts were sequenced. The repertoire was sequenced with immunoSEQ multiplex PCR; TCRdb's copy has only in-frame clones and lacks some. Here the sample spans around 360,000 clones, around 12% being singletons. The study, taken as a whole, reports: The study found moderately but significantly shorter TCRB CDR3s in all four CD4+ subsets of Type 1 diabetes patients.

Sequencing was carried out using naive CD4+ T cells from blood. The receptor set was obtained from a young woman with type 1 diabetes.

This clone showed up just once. The CDR3 nucleotides read TGTGCCAGCAGGCACCCCGCAGACTCCTACGAGCAGTACTTC. Amino acid sequence: CASRHPADSYEQYF. The chain employs TRBV25-1 and TRBJ2-7, with D unresolved. Germline CDR1 and CDR2: MGHDK and SYGVNS. The V end lost 6 bases, the J end lost 0 bases, and 12 bases lay between the germline ends. This CDR3 region has 14 residues.

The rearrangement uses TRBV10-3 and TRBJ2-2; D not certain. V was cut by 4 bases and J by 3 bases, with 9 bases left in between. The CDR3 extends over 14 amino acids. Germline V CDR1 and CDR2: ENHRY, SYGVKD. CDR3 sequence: CAISATEDTGELFF. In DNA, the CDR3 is TGTGCCATCAGTGCAACTGAGGACACCGGGGAGCTGTTTTTT.

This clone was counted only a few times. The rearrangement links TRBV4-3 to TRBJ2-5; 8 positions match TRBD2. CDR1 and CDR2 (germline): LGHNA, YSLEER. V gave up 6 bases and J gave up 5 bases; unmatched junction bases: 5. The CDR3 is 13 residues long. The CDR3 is CASRRAGEETQYF. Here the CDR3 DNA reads TGCGCCAGCAGACGAGCGGGGGAGGAGACCCAGTACTTC.

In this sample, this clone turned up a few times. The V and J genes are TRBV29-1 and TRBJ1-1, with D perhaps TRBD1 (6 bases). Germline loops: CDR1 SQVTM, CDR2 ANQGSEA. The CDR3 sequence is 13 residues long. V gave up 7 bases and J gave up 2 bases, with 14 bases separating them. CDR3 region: CSGLRGTNTEAFF. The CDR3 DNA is TGCAGCGGACTTCGAGGGACAAACACTGAAGCTTTCTTT.

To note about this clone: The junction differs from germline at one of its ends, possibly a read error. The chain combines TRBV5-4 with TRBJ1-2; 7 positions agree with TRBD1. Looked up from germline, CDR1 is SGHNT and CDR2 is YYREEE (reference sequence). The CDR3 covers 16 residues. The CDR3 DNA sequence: TGTGCCAGCAGTTTGGGTGGGGCAGGGGGAGAGTATGGCTACACCTTC. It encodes CASSLGGAGGEYGYTF.

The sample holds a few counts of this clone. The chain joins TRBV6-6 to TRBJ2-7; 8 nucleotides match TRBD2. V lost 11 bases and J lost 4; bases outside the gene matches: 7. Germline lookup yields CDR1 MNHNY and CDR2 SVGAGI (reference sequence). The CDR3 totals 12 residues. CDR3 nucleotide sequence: TGTGCCTGTTCGGGAGGGCCGTACGAGCAGTACTTC. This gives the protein CACSGGPYEQYF.

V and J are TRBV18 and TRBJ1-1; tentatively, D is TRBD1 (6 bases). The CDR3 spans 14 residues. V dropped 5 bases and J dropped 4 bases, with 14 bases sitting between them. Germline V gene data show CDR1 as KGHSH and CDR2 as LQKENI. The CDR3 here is CASSVDSWGTEAFF. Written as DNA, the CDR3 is TGTGCCAGCTCAGTGGACAGTTGGGGCACTGAAGCTTTCTTT. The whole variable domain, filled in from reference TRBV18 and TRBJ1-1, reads NAGVMQNPRHLVRRRGQEARLRCSPMKGHSHVYWYRQLPEEGLKFMVYLQKENIIDESGMPKERFSAEFPKEGPSILRIQQVVRGDSAAYFCASSVDSWGTEAFFGQGTRLTVV.

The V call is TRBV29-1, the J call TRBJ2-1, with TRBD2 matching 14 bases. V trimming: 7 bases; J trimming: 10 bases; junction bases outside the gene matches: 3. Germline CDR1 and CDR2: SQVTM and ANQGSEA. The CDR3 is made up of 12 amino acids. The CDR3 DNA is TGCAGCGGGACTAGCGGGGGGACCGAGCAGTTCTTC. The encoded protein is CSGTSGGTEQFF.

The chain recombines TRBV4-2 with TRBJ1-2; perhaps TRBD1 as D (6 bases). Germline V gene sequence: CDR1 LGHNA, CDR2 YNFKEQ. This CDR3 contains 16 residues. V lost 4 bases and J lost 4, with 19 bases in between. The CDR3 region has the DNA TGTGCCAGCAGCCGAGTCAGGACAGACCAGTTCTATGGCTACACCTTC. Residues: CASSRVRTDQFYGYTF.

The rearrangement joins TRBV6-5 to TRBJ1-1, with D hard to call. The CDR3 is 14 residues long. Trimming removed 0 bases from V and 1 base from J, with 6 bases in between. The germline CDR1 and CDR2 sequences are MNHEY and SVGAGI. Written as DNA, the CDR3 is TGTGCCAGCAGTTACTCGGAGGGGAACACTGAAGCTTTCTTT. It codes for CASSYSEGNTEAFF.

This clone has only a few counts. CDR3 sequence (DNA): TGTGCCATCAGCGGACAGGGGGGTACCCACGAGCAGTACTTC. Translation: CAISGQGGTHEQYF. This rearrangement joins TRBV10-3 to TRBJ2-7, with 10 bases lining up with TRBD1. Germline CDR1 and CDR2: ENHRY and SYGVKD. Unmatched junction bases numbered 7, after V lost 6 bases and J lost 5 bases. This CDR3 has 14 amino acids.

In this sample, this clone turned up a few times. The CDR3, as DNA: TGCGCCAGCAGCTTGGGTGGACAGGGCTCCTACGAGCAGTACTTC. Its protein product is CASSLGGQGSYEQYF. The chain recombines TRBV5-1 with TRBJ2-7, with 8 bases lining up with TRBD1. V lost 0 bases and J lost 0; bases outside the gene matches: 2. Germline V gene sequence: CDR1 SGHRS, CDR2 YFSETQ. The CDR3 runs 15 residues.

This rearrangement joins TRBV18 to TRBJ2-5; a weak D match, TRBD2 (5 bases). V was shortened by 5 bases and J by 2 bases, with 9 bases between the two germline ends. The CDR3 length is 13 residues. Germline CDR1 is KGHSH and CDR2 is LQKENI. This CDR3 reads CASSDSGQETQYF. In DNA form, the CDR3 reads TGTGCCAGCTCAGACTCGGGGCAAGAGACCCAGTACTTC.

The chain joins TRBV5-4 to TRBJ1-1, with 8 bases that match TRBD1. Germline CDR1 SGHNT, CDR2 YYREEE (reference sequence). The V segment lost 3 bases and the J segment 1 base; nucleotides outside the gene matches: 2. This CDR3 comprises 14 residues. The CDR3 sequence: CASSWTGTNTEAFF. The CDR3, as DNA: TGTGCCAGCAGCTGGACAGGGACGAACACTGAAGCTTTCTTT.